Presented here are 31 T cell receptor beta chains from one specimen sequenced in a study of T cells in women clearing cervical HPV infection. Only in-frame clones appear in the TCRdb table, and some are missing; sequencing was by immunoSEQ multiplex PCR. The repertoire table contains some 41,000 clones. The sample comprised blood buffy coat. These receptors all come from a woman between 18 and 70 years old with a cervical HPV16 infection that either progressed to CIN3+ or cleared (not recorded which).

The CDR3 DNA, read in part, is TGTGCCAGTACCCTCAGGGGGCTAGAGACG. This sequence encodes CASTLRGLET. The whole CDR3 region reads CASTLRGLETQYF. This sequence joins TRBV19 and TRBJ2-3, with 8 bases aligning to TRBD1. The read stops 3 residues short of the end of the CDR3; the missing end is completed from the germline J gene. Germline loops: CDR1 LNHDA, CDR2 SQIVND (reference sequence). CDR3 size: 13 residues.

About this clone: From the germline J gene comes the end of the CDR3, since the read stops 3 residues before it. The chain links TRBV7-2 to TRBJ1-1, with D possibly matching TRBD1 (5 bases). CDR1 is SGHTA, CDR2 FQGNSA, per germline. The CDR3 runs 14 residues. V gave up 5 bases and J gave up 2 bases, with 12 bases separating them. The CDR3 bases that were read are TGTGCCAGCAGCCAGGGAAGAATTAACACTGAA. Its translation is CASSQGRINTE. The complete CDR3 sequence is CASSQGRINTEAFF.

Notes on this clone: The DNA ends 3 residues before the CDR3 does, and the rest of the CDR3 is filled in from the germline J gene. This chain uses TRBV19 with TRBJ1-1; 8 bases line up with TRBD1. CDR1 LNHDA and CDR2 SQIVND come from the germline V gene (reference sequence). The CDR3 has 15 residues. Trimming took 6 bases from V and 7 from J; bases not matched to a gene: 13. CDR3 in amino acids: CASSSGTGGNYEAFF. The covered CDR3 bases are TGTGCCAGTAGCTCCGGGACAGGCGGTAATTATGAA.

Turning to this clone: The read terminates 3 residues ahead of where the CDR3 ends, so the germline J gene completes it. V gene TRBV14 combines with J gene TRBJ2-1; D is uncertain. The CDR3 contains 15 residues. Deletions cut 1 base from V and 3 bases from J, with 10 bases between. Germline V gene sequence: CDR1 SGHDN, CDR2 FVKESK. CDR3 region: CASSQATGLYNEQFF. The CDR3 bases that were read are TGTGCCAGCAGCCAAGCTACTGGTCTCTACAATGAG.

As for this clone: The read ends 3 residues shy of where the CDR3 ends; the end is completed using the germline J gene. Other nucleotide sequences in the sample specify the same CDR3. J is TRBJ1-3 and V is TRBV30; 8 bases align to TRBD1. V shed 0 bases, J shed 6 bases, and the junction held 4 bases outside the gene matches. The CDR3 totals 14 residues. The V gene's germline CDR1 is GTSNPN and CDR2 SVGIG (reference sequence). CDR3 DNA, as far as it was read: TGTGCCTGGAGTGTACCAGGGGGCGAAAACACC. As protein: CAWSVPGGENT. The CDR3 as a whole reads CAWSVPGGENTIYF.

On this clone itself: The read finishes 3 residues shy of the CDR3 end, and the germline J gene is used to complete it. V and J are TRBV11-3 and TRBJ1-6; D not resolved. Germline-derived CDR1 and CDR2 are SGHNT and YENEEA. V lost 0 bases and J 10 bases, leaving 13 bases between the germline ends. The CDR3 length is 15 residues. The CDR3 is CASSLDRVRNSPLHF. CDR3 DNA (partial): TGTGCCAGCAGCTTAGATAGGGTACGTAACTCACCC. Complete variable domain (other parts from reference TRBV11-3 and TRBJ1-6): EAGVVQSPRYKIIEKKQPVAFWCNPISGHNTLYWYLQNLGQGPELLIRYENEEAVDDSQLPKDRFSAERLKGVDSTLKIQPAELGDSAVYLCASSLDRVRNSPLHFGNGTRLTVT.

Of note for this clone: The CDR3 end is not reached by the read, which stops 3 residues before it; the germline J gene fills it in. The rearrangement links TRBV28 to TRBJ2-7; 8 bases fit TRBD2. The CDR3 is made up of 13 amino acids. The germline V gene has CDR1 MDHEN and CDR2 SYDVKM. V shed 6 bases, J shed 6 bases, and the junction held 7 bases outside the gene matches. The CDR3 region is CASRPPGLVEQYF. The sequenced CDR3 bases are TGTGCCAGCAGACCCCCGGGACTAGTCGAG. Supplemented by reference TRBV28 and TRBJ2-7, the full variable domain reads DVKVTQSSRYLVKRTGEKVFLECVQDMDHENMFWYRQDPGLGLRLIYFSYDVKMKEKGDIPEGYSVSREKKERFSLILESASTNQTSMYLCASRPPGLVEQYFGPGTRLTVT.

In the case of this clone: The read is 3 residues too short to cover the CDR3 end, so that end is filled in from the germline J gene. The rearrangement uses TRBV7-2 and TRBJ1-2; D is unresolved. The CDR3 is made up of 14 amino acids. CDR1 and CDR2 (germline): SGHTA, FQGNSA. CDR3 sequence reads: CASSLDFYTDTYTF. CDR3 DNA (partial): TGTGCCAGCAGCTTGGACTTTTACACAGATACC.

With regard to this clone: The CDR3 end lies 3 residues beyond the end of the read and is filled in from the germline J gene. This chain joins TRBV20-1 and TRBJ2-1, with a tentative D call TRBD2 (5 bases). CDR1 is DFQATT and CDR2 is SNEGSKA in the germline V gene (reference sequence). V gave up 4 bases and J gave up 7 bases, with 14 bases separating them. The CDR3 runs 13 residues. CDR3 loop: CSAIRAVGNEQFF. The CDR3 bases that were read are TGCAGTGCTATTCGAGCGGTAGGAAATGAG.

Concerning this clone: The read halts 3 residues ahead of the CDR3 end, with the missing end drawn from the germline J gene. The V gene is TRBV19, the J gene TRBJ2-3; the match to TRBD2 covers 14 bases. CDR1 is LNHDA, CDR2 SQIVND, per germline (reference sequence). The CDR3 has 15 residues. CDR3 sequence: CASSMGTSGRETQYF. The covered CDR3 bases are TGTGCCAGTAGTATGGGGACTAGCGGGAGAGAGACG.

Turning to this clone: Sequencing ends 3 residues short of the CDR3 end; the germline J gene provides the rest. The chain is built from TRBV7-9 and TRBJ1-1; D remains unclear. Germline CDR1 reads SEHNR; CDR2 reads FQNEAQ (reference sequence). Trimming removed 5 bases at V and 6 bases at J, with 10 bases between. This CDR3 spans 12 amino acids. CDR3 bases read: TGTGCCAGCAGCCTCGGAAGCGCTGAA. Its protein is CASSLGSAE. The CDR3 reads in full as CASSLGSAEAFF.

For this clone: The read falls 3 residues short of the CDR3 end, and the missing part is taken from the germline J gene. This sequence joins TRBV7-8 and TRBJ2-7; TRBD2 aligns across 10 bases. The CDR3 loop spans 16 amino acids. The trim removed 5 bases at V and 3 bases at J, leaving 10 bases unmatched. Germline CDR1 SGHVS, CDR2 FQNEAQ. CDR3 residues: CASSPARTSGYYEQYF. CDR3 bases read: TGTGCCAGCAGCCCAGCTAGGACTAGCGGATACTACGAG.

Turning to this clone: The read stops 3 residues short of the end of the CDR3; the missing end is completed from the germline J gene. The J gene is TRBJ1-6, the V gene TRBV18; maybe TRBD1 (5 bases). The CDR3 spans 13 residues. CDR1 KGHSH and CDR2 LQKENI come from the germline V gene. The sequenced CDR3 bases are TGTGCCAGCTCACCCCGGACAACTGAGCCC. It translates to CASSPRTTEP. The full CDR3 sequence reads CASSPRTTEPLHF.

To note about this clone: The read ends 3 residues before the CDR3 terminus; that terminus is restored from the germline J gene. This rearrangement joins TRBV19 to TRBJ2-3; the match to TRBD2 covers 12 bases. V lost 5 bases to trimming and J lost 4 bases; unmatched junction nucleotides: 4. Germline lookup yields CDR1 LNHDA and CDR2 SQIVND (reference sequence). The CDR3 covers 15 residues. CDR3 DNA (partial): TGTGCCAGTAGTCCTAGCGGGAGGGGATCAGATACG. This gives the protein CASSPSGRGSDT. The entire CDR3 reads CASSPSGRGSDTQYF.

Notes on this clone: The read gets to within 3 residues of the CDR3 end, and the germline J gene fills in the rest. V is TRBV7-9 and J is TRBJ2-7, with 9 nucleotides matching TRBD1. Germline V gives CDR1 SEHNR, CDR2 FQNEAQ (reference sequence). With V trimmed by 3 bases and J by 3 bases, 0 bases remained unmatched. The CDR3 covers 13 residues. The sequenced part of the CDR3 DNA is TGTGCCAGCAGCTTGGACAGGGGCTACGAG. Translating it yields CASSLDRGYE. The CDR3 in its entirety is CASSLDRGYEQYF.

A remark on this clone: The CDR3 end lies 3 residues beyond the end of the read and is filled in from the germline J gene. The genes are TRBV5-4 and TRBJ2-2; D might be TRBD1 (6 bases). This CDR3 has 15 amino acids. CDR1 and CDR2 (germline): SGHNT, YYREEE (reference sequence). V dropped 0 bases and J dropped 2 bases, with 8 bases sitting between them. The CDR3 DNA, read in part, is TGTGCCAGCAGCTTGGTACAGGGAAACACCGGGGAG. Its protein product is CASSLVQGNTGE. The entire CDR3 protein reads CASSLVQGNTGELFF.

Notes on this clone: The read terminates 3 residues before the CDR3 end, so the remaining end is supplied by the germline J gene. The J gene is TRBJ1-2, the V gene TRBV11-2, with a possible D match to TRBD1 (6 bases). The V end was cut by 10 bases, the J end by 0 bases, with 18 bases between. This CDR3 contains 15 residues. CDR1 is SGHAT, CDR2 FQNNGV, per germline. The sequenced part of the CDR3 DNA is TGTGCCAACAGAGGGGGGGATGGAGCTAACTATGGC. Residues: CANRGGDGANYG. The entire CDR3 reads CANRGGDGANYGYTF.

As to this clone: The read terminates 3 residues ahead of where the CDR3 ends, so the germline J gene completes it. The chain has TRBV18 and TRBJ2-7, with no clear D. The germline V gene has CDR1 KGHSH and CDR2 LQKENI. Trimming took off 4 bases at V and 0 bases at J, with 7 bases between the two ends. The CDR3 length is 13 residues. The covered CDR3 bases are TGTGCCAGCTCACTTGGCCTCTCCTACGAG. Translation: CASSLGLSYE. The complete CDR3 sequence is CASSLGLSYEQYF.

A word on this clone: The read halts 3 residues ahead of the CDR3 end, with the missing end drawn from the germline J gene. This chain joins TRBV4-1 and TRBJ2-3; D call uncertain. CDR1 is MGHRA and CDR2 is YSYEKL in the germline V gene. CDR3 size: 13 residues. V lost 4 bases to trimming and J lost 1 base, with 6 bases between them. The sequenced CDR3 bases are TGCGCCAGCAGCCTTAGTGGCACAGATACG. Protein product: CASSLSGTDT. The whole CDR3 reads CASSLSGTDTQYF.

Comments on this clone: The read ends 3 residues early relative to the CDR3; the germline J gene fills the gap. The chain is built from TRBV20-1 and TRBJ1-2, with D perhaps matching TRBD1 (5 bases). This CDR3 contains 14 residues. The germline V and J ends were trimmed by 0 bases and 6 bases, with 14 bases remaining between them. The germline CDR1 and CDR2 sequences are DFQATT and SNEGSKA (reference sequence). The CDR3 loop is CSARDLVGAHGYTF. CDR3 DNA, as far as it was read: TGCAGTGCTAGAGATCTAGTTGGGGCCCATGGC.

As to this clone: The missing CDR3 end, 3 residues past where the read stops, is filled in from the germline J gene. The chain uses TRBV18 and TRBJ2-5; the match to TRBD2 covers 11 bases. V lost 3 bases to trimming and J lost 0 bases; unmatched junction nucleotides: 3. Germline V CDR1 and CDR2: KGHSH, LQKENI. CDR3 length: 16 amino acids. The CDR3 loop is CASSPLTSGDQETQYF. The DNA read from the CDR3 is TGTGCCAGCTCACCTTTGACTAGCGGGGACCAAGAGACC. The entire variable domain, with the rest obtained from reference TRBV18 and TRBJ2-5, is as follows: NAGVMQNPRHLVRRRGQEARLRCSPMKGHSHVYWYRQLPEEGLKFMVYLQKENIIDESGMPKERFSAEFPKEGPSILRIQQVVRGDSAAYFCASSPLTSGDQETQYFGPGTRLLVL.

In the case of this clone: Read sequence stops 3 residues before the CDR3 end, and the germline J gene provides the missing end. The chain uses TRBV11-2 and TRBJ2-1; TRBD1 aligns across 10 bases. The CDR3 is made up of 15 amino acids. With 5 bases clipped from V and 6 bases from J, the junction kept 7 bases outside the gene matches. Looked up from germline, CDR1 is SGHAT and CDR2 is FQNNGV. CDR3 sequence reads: CASSGGQGGPNEQFF. CDR3 DNA, as far as it was read: TGTGCCAGCAGCGGAGGACAGGGGGGGCCCAATGAG.

On this clone: Read data end 3 residues before the CDR3 end; the end is taken from the germline J gene. The chain links TRBV30 to TRBJ1-2; tentative D call: TRBD1 (5 bases). The CDR3 loop spans 14 amino acids. From germline, CDR1 is GTSNPN and CDR2 SVGIG (reference sequence). CDR3 DNA (partial): TGTGCCTGGAGTACGAGCGGGAGGGACTACGAC. This sequence encodes CAWSTSGRDYD. The complete CDR3 reads CAWSTSGRDYDYTF.

For this clone: The read stops 3 residues short of the end of the CDR3; the missing end is completed from the germline J gene. The chain combines TRBV28 with TRBJ2-7; a possible D gene is TRBD2 (6 bases). The CDR3 is 15 residues long. Trimming removed 2 bases at V and 3 bases at J, with 14 bases between. The V gene's germline CDR1 is MDHEN and CDR2 SYDVKM. The DNA read from the CDR3 is TGTGCCAGCAGTTTAGGCGCGGGGCTAAACTACGAG. Its protein product is CASSLGAGLNYE. The full CDR3 protein is CASSLGAGLNYEQYF.

On this clone itself: Read data end 3 residues before the CDR3 end; the end is taken from the germline J gene. The chain joins TRBV30 to TRBJ2-7, with D perhaps TRBD1 (6 bases). V lost 1 base and J 3 bases, leaving 7 bases between the germline ends. Germline CDR1 is GTSNPN and CDR2 is SVGIG (reference sequence). The CDR3 has 12 amino acids. CDR3 sequence reads: CAWSGTDYEQYF. CDR3 bases read: TGTGCCTGGAGTGGGACAGACTACGAG.

Here the CDR3 reads CASTPRGRGNYGQYF. The part of the CDR3 DNA that was read is TGTGCCAGCACCCCTAGGGGCAGGGGTAACTATGGT. The rearrangement uses TRBV7-2 and TRBJ2-4, with a weak D call TRBD1 (6 bases). The read finishes 3 residues shy of the CDR3 end, and the germline J gene is used to complete it. Germline values: CDR1 SGHTA, CDR2 FQGNSA. The CDR3 consists of 15 residues.

Turning to this clone: The CDR3 is cut off 3 residues early in the read; its end comes from the germline J gene. The chain uses TRBV30 and TRBJ1-3; 7 bases align to TRBD1. Germline V gives CDR1 GTSNPN, CDR2 SVGIG (reference sequence). Germline trimming cut 4 bases from V and 0 bases from J; bases unmatched to any gene: 9. The CDR3 has 16 residues. CDR3 amino acids: CAWTGGTAISGNTIYF. CDR3 DNA, as far as it was read: TGTGCCTGGACCGGAGGGACAGCTATCTCTGGAAACACC.

Worth noting for this clone: Other DNA sequences from this sample encode an identical CDR3 as well. The sequenced CDR3 bases are TGCGCCAGCAGCTTGGTGGCGGGTTCCTACGAG. Translation gives CASSLVAGSYE. In full, the CDR3 is CASSLVAGSYEQYF. This chain joins TRBV5-1 and TRBJ2-7, with a weak D call TRBD2 (5 bases). The read comes to an end 3 residues before the CDR3 does, leaving the germline J gene to fill in the end. V was shortened by 0 bases and J by 1 base, with 8 bases between the two germline ends. Germline V gene sequence: CDR1 SGHRS, CDR2 YFSETQ. The CDR3 extends over 14 amino acids.

Comments on this clone: The CDR3 is cut off 3 residues early in the read; its end comes from the germline J gene. The V call is TRBV23-1, the J call TRBJ1-2; D is undetermined. TRBV23-1 is classed as an ORF, of uncertain function. The CDR3 has 15 residues. The CDR3 is CASNNSIRFTDTYTF. The part of the CDR3 DNA that was read is TGCGCCAGCAACAACAGTATCAGATTCACAGATACC.

As concerns this clone: The observed sequence ends 3 residues before the CDR3 terminus, with the missing tail filled in from the germline J gene. This chain links TRBV5-6 with TRBJ2-2; 7 bases are a match to TRBD1. Germline loops: CDR1 SGHDT, CDR2 YYEEEE. The CDR3 is 15 amino acids. The DNA read from the CDR3 is TGTGCCAGCAGCGAGGACAGGCAGGCTAATGAAAAG. Residues: CASSEDRQANEK. The CDR3, in full, reads CASSEDRQANEKLFF.

With respect to this clone: The read falls 3 residues short of the CDR3 end, and the missing part is taken from the germline J gene. The rearrangement joins TRBV11-2 to TRBJ2-3, with TRBD2 identical over 8 bases. Germline assignment: CDR1 SGHAT and CDR2 FQNNGV. The ends lost 4 bases at V and 5 bases at J; junction bases unmatched: 8. The CDR3 sequence is 15 residues long. The covered CDR3 bases are TGTGCCAGCAGCTCGGTAGCGGGACGAGTAGATACG. Amino acids: CASSSVAGRVDT. The full CDR3 reads CASSSVAGRVDTQYF.